These 23 T cell receptor beta chains came from one sample sequenced in a study of OX40 agonist ivuxolimab in advanced cancers. The data were produced by immunoSEQ multiplex PCR, yet TCRdb's version contains in-frame clones alone and is incomplete. The table shows about 51,000 clones, with roughly 90% occurring only once. Here the sequenced sample was CD4+ or CD8+ T cells sorted from blood, taken in a trial of the OX40 agonist ivuxolimab. All receptors come from an adult with an advanced solid tumor such as melanoma, head and neck, liver or kidney cancer.

The chain recombines TRBV7-9 with TRBJ2-7, with 10 nucleotides matching TRBD1. The CDR3 loop spans 15 amino acids. The ends lost 5 bases at V and 6 bases at J; junction bases unmatched: 10. Germline CDR1 SEHNR, CDR2 FQNEAQ (reference sequence). The CDR3: CASSNADRGPREQYF. The CDR3 DNA is TGTGCCAGCAGCAATGCTGACAGGGGGCCACGCGAGCAGTACTTC. Together with reference TRBV7-9 and TRBJ2-7, the CDR3 gives the full variable domain: DTGVSQNPRHKITKRGQNVTFRCDPISEHNRLYWYRQTLGQGPEFLTYFQNEAQLEKSRLLSDRFSAERPKGSFSTLEIQRTEQGDSAMYLCASSNADRGPREQYFGPGTRLTVT.

The J gene is TRBJ1-5, the V gene TRBV6-1; D is possibly TRBD1 (6 bases). The germline CDR1 and CDR2 sequences are MNHNS and SASEGT. The length of the CDR3 is 14 residues. V shed 7 bases and J shed 5 bases, with 15 bases lying between them. The CDR3 loop reads CASTEGGEDQPQHF. The CDR3 region has the DNA TGTGCCAGCACGGAGGGGGGGGAGGATCAGCCCCAGCATTTT.

This chain uses TRBV10-1 with TRBJ2-2; possible D gene TRBD2, 6 bases. The V gene lost 6 bases and the J gene lost 5 bases, with 16 bases spanning the gap. The length of the CDR3 is 15 residues. Germline CDR1 reads WNHNN; CDR2 reads SYGVQD (reference sequence). The CDR3 DNA sequence: TGCGCCAGCAGCCCGGGACGGGGGAGGACCGGGGAGCTGTTTTTT. Protein product: CASSPGRGRTGELFF.

This chain connects TRBV7-9 to TRBJ2-3, with D uncertain. CDR1 and CDR2 from the germline V gene are SEHNR and FQNEAQ (reference sequence). This CDR3 is built from 11 residues. The V end lost 5 bases, the J end lost 2 bases, and 2 bases lay between the germline ends. The CDR3 sequence: CASSVTDTQYF. The CDR3 DNA sequence: TGTGCCAGCAGCGTCACAGATACGCAGTATTTT. The full variable domain, in which reference TRBV7-9 and TRBJ2-3 provide the parts outside the CDR3, is DTGVSQNPRHKITKRGQNVTFRCDPISEHNRLYWYRQTLGQGPEFLTYFQNEAQLEKSRLLSDRFSAERPKGSFSTLEIQRTEQGDSAMYLCASSVTDTQYFGPGTRLTVL.

The V gene is TRBV14, the J gene TRBJ2-3; the match to TRBD2 covers 7 bases. Germline assignment: CDR1 SGHDN and CDR2 FVKESK. Trimming removed 4 bases from V and 3 bases from J; junction bases left unmatched: 16. The CDR3 length is 18 residues. CDR3 DNA sequence: TGTGCCAGCAGCCTGAGGATCGGGAGGATAGGGTGGACAGATACGCAGTATTTT. This sequence encodes CASSLRIGRIGWTDTQYF.

This clone was seen a handful of times. The genes are TRBV14 and TRBJ2-7; the D gene is possibly TRBD2 (5 bases). Germline lookup yields CDR1 SGHDN and CDR2 FVKESK. Between the trimmed V and J ends, which lost 10 bases and 1 base, there was a span of 14 bases. The CDR3 sequence is 13 residues long. The CDR3 DNA reads TGTGCCACCAAAGGACGGGAATCCTACGAGCAGTACTTC. Translating it yields CATKGRESYEQYF.

This chain connects TRBV16 to TRBJ2-7, with no clear D. V lost 1 base to trimming and J lost 2 bases, with 6 bases between them. This CDR3 is 13 amino acids long. The V gene's germline CDR1 is KGHSY and CDR2 FQNENV. The CDR3 DNA reads as TGTGCCAGCAGCCAATGGGGTCCCTACGAGCAGTACTTC. Its translation is CASSQWGPYEQYF.

This chain uses TRBV7-9 with TRBJ1-3; tentatively, D is TRBD1 (6 bases). Trimming removed 1 base from V and 4 bases from J, with 11 bases in between. Germline CDR1 SEHNR, CDR2 FQNEAQ (reference sequence). This CDR3 has 15 residues. The CDR3 reads CASSLGSGEGNTIYF. The CDR3, as DNA: TGTGCCAGCAGCTTAGGTTCAGGGGAAGGAAACACCATATATTTT.

The chain employs TRBV19 and TRBJ1-1; 10 bases align to TRBD1. In germline, CDR1 is LNHDA, CDR2 SQIVND (reference sequence). This CDR3 spans 16 amino acids. Unmatched junction bases numbered 10, after V lost 7 bases and J lost 2 bases. DNA for the CDR3: TGTGCCAGTACCCGGACAGGGGGTGGGGTAAACACTGAAGCTTTCTTT. This codes for CASTRTGGGVNTEAFF.

The rearrangement uses TRBV6-5 and TRBJ2-7; TRBD1 matches 8 bases. Trimming cost V 2 bases and J 1 base; bases outside gene matches: 1. This CDR3 region has 14 residues. CDR1 and CDR2 from the germline V gene are MNHEY and SVGAGI. The CDR3 nucleotides are TGTGCCAGCAGTTACACAGGGGGGTCCTACGAGCAGTACTTC. It is translated as CASSYTGGSYEQYF.

The V and J genes are TRBV18 and TRBJ1-5; D possibly corresponds to TRBD1 (6 bases). Trimming shortened V by 4 bases and J by 4 bases, and 11 bases separated the two germline ends. Germline V gives CDR1 KGHSH, CDR2 LQKENI. The CDR3 runs to 14 residues. In DNA form, the CDR3 reads TGTGCCAGCTCACTGATAGGGACAAATCAGCCCCAGCATTTT. Residues: CASSLIGTNQPQHF.

The chain links TRBV5-1 to TRBJ2-7; D may be TRBD1 (7 bases). The germline V gene has CDR1 SGHRS and CDR2 YFSETQ. The CDR3 is 15 amino acids. The V end lost 7 bases, the J end lost 0 bases, and 17 bases lay between the germline ends. CDR3 amino acids: CASSAGGGNSYEQYF. The DNA of the CDR3 is TGCGCCAGCTCCGCCGGAGGGGGCAACTCCTACGAGCAGTACTTC.

The chain links TRBV6-6 to TRBJ1-6, with TRBD1 identical over 7 bases. The CDR3 length is 14 residues. Germline trimming cut 7 bases from V and 10 bases from J; bases unmatched to any gene: 10. Germline CDR1 is MNHNY and CDR2 is SVGAGI (reference sequence). The CDR3 region has the DNA TGTGCCAGCACCCAACGACAGGGCTACTCACCCCTCCACTTT. It translates to CASTQRQGYSPLHF.

The chain links TRBV9 to TRBJ1-1; tentative D call: TRBD1 (5 bases). Trimming left V 1 base short and J 2 bases short, with 12 bases between. The length of the CDR3 is 15 residues. Per germline, CDR1 SGDLS and CDR2 YYNGEE. DNA of the CDR3: TGTGCCAGCAGCGTAAACCCAGGGAGTAACACTGAAGCTTTCTTT. It encodes CASSVNPGSNTEAFF.

The rearrangement links TRBV5-4 to TRBJ1-4; 8 bases fit TRBD1. V gave up 8 bases and J gave up 8 bases; unmatched junction bases: 5. Germline-derived CDR1 and CDR2 are SGHNT and YYREEE (reference sequence). The CDR3 runs 12 residues. The CDR3, as DNA: TGTGCCAGTGGACAGGGTCAGGAAAAACTGTTTTTT. Amino acid sequence: CASGQGQEKLFF.

The J gene is TRBJ2-3, the V gene TRBV2; D perhaps matches TRBD2 (6 bases). V lost 6 bases and J lost 7, with 20 bases in between. This CDR3 region has 15 residues. Germline V gives CDR1 SNHLY, CDR2 FYNNEI. DNA for the CDR3: TGTGCCAGCAGGAAAGGGGACGGGAGTGGGAATACGCAGTATTTT. It codes for CASRKGDGSGNTQYF.

V usage is TRBV19 and J usage is TRBJ2-5, with D hard to call. Trimming stripped 3 bases from V and 3 bases from J, with 11 bases between. Germline V gives CDR1 LNHDA, CDR2 SQIVND (reference sequence). CDR3 length: 14 amino acids. CDR3 in amino acids: CASSINWAEETQYF. The CDR3 nucleotides are TGTGCCAGTAGTATTAATTGGGCGGAAGAGACCCAGTACTTC.

The rearrangement joins TRBV5-5 to TRBJ2-3; D is ambiguous. V was trimmed by 1 base and J by 1 base, leaving 16 bases between them. This CDR3 is built from 17 residues. Germline CDR1 reads SGHKS; CDR2 reads YYEKEE (reference sequence). The CDR3 DNA reads TGTGCCAGCAGCTTGCCCCCAGGTGTAACCGGCACAGATACGCAGTATTTT. It yields the protein CASSLPPGVTGTDTQYF.

The chain's CDR3 is CASSLEDRGVMNTEAFF. The CDR3 nucleotides are TGTGCCAGCAGCTTAGAGGACAGGGGGGTCATGAACACTGAAGCTTTCTTT. V is TRBV11-2 and J is TRBJ1-1, with 10 bases lining up with TRBD1. The CDR3 runs to 17 residues. Germline CDR1 SGHAT, CDR2 FQNNGV. Unmatched junction bases numbered 4, after V lost 0 bases and J lost 0 bases. The whole variable domain, filled in from reference TRBV11-2 and TRBJ1-1, reads EAGVAQSPRYKIIEKRQSVAFWCNPISGHATLYWYQQILGQGPKLLIQFQNNGVVDDSQLPKDRFSAERLKGVDSTLKIQPAKLEDSAVYLCASSLEDRGVMNTEAFFGQGTRLTVV.

V usage is TRBV7-3 and J usage is TRBJ2-7; D is uncertain. This CDR3 spans 12 amino acids. V shed 5 bases and J shed 6 bases, with 11 bases lying between them. Germline V gene data show CDR1 as SGHTA and CDR2 as FQGTGA. CDR3 loop: CASSPPFPEQYF. The CDR3 bases are TGTGCCAGCAGCCCCCCTTTCCCCGAGCAGTACTTC.

This clone has just one count. This rearrangement joins TRBV15 to TRBJ2-3; weak D call: TRBD2 (6 bases). This CDR3 contains 17 residues. Trimming cost V 3 bases and J 8 bases, with 24 bases left between them. CDR1 and CDR2 (germline): LNHNV, YYDKDF (reference sequence). The CDR3 sequence is CATSSLTGTRRWGTQYF. CDR3 nucleotide sequence: TGTGCCACCAGCAGCCTTACGGGGACTCGACGTTGGGGTACGCAGTATTTT.

The chain is built from TRBV9 and TRBJ2-1; TRBD2 matches 9 bases. Trimming took 0 bases from V and 8 from J; bases not matched to a gene: 6. Germline CDR1 SGDLS, CDR2 YYNGEE. The CDR3 spans 15 residues. The CDR3 nucleotides are TGTGCCAGCAGCGTAGGGATAATAGCGGGAGATGAGCAGTTCTTC. Translation gives CASSVGIIAGDEQFF.

The CDR3 sequence is CASSHGQITDTQYF. In DNA form, the CDR3 reads TGTGCCAGCAGCCATGGACAGATCACAGATACGCAGTATTTT. The chain has TRBV9 and TRBJ2-3; maybe TRBD1 (6 bases). The germline V and J ends were trimmed by 4 bases and 2 bases, with 11 bases remaining between them. The CDR3 is 14 residues long. Per germline, CDR1 SGDLS and CDR2 YYNGEE.